This entry is about one T cell receptor beta chain. These data belong to a study of blood T cell repertoires in COVID-19. The wider study: Either two negative PCRs, clearance, or symptom resolution qualified Cohort 3 donors as recovered.

Participants were aged roughly 18 to 90 years, lived in 24 US areas, and enrolled virtually. CDR1 is LNHDA, CDR2 SQIVND, per germline (reference sequence). Trimming stripped 4 bases from V and 1 base from J, with 9 bases between. The CDR3 runs to 14 residues. Method: immunoSEQ multiplex PCR; TCRdb's copy keeps in-frame clones and lacks some. Among roughly 210,000 clones listed, roughly 84% were seen once. This receptor was taken from a man aged 25-45 years in a cohort exposed to, infected with or recovered from COVID-19 (not recorded which). V is TRBV19 and J is TRBJ2-3; maybe TRBD1 (6 bases). Material for sequencing was PBMCs or T cells enriched from blood (not recorded which). The DNA of the CDR3 is TGTGCCAGTAGTAGACGGACAGGCACAGATACGCAGTATTTT. Translated, it gives CASSRRTGTDTQYF. Looking up the rest from reference TRBV19 and TRBJ2-3 gives the full variable domain: DGGITQSPKYLFRKEGQNVTLSCEQNLNHDAMYWYRQDPGQGLRLIYYSQIVNDFQKGDIAEGYSVSREKKESFPLTVTSAQKNPTAFYLCASSRRTGTDTQYFGPGTRLTVL.